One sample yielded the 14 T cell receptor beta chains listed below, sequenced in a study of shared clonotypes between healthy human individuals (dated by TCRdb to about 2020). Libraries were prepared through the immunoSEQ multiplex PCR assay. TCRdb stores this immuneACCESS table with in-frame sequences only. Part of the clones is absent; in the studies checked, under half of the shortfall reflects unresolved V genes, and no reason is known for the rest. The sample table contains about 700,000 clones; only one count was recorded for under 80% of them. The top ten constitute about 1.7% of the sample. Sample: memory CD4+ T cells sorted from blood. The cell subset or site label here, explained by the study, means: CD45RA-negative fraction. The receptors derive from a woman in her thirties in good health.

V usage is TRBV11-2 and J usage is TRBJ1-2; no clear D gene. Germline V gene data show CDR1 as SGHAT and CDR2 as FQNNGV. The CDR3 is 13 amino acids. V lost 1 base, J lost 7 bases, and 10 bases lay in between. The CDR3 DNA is TGTGCCAGCAGCTTAGGACATCGTGGTGGCTACACCTTC. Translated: CASSLGHRGGYTF.

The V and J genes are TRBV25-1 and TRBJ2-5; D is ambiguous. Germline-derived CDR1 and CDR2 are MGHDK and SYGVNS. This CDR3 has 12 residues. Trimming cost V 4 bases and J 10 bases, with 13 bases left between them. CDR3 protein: CASSGSSLVQYF. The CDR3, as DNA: TGTGCCAGCAGTGGATCGTCTTTGGTCCAGTACTTC.

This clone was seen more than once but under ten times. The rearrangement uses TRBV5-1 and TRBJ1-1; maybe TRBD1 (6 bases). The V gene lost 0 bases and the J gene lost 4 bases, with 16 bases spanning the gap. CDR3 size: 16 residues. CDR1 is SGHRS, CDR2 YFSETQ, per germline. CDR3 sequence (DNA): TGCGCCAGCAGCTTGGCCTCAAGAAAGGGGGGCACTGAAGCTTTCTTT. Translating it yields CASSLASRKGGTEAFF.

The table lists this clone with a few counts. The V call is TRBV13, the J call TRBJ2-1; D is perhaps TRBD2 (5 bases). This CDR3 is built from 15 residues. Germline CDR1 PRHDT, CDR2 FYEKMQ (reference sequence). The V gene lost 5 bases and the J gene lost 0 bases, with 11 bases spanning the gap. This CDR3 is CASSPRRSSYNEQFF. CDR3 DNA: TGTGCCAGCAGCCCTAGGAGGAGCTCCTACAATGAGCAGTTCTTC.

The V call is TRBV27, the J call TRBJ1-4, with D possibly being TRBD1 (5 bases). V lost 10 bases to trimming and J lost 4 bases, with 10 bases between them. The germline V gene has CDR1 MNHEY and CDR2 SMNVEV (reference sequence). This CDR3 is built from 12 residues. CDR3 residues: CATGQRNEKLFF. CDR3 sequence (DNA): TGTGCCACAGGGCAGCGTAATGAAAAACTGTTTTTT.

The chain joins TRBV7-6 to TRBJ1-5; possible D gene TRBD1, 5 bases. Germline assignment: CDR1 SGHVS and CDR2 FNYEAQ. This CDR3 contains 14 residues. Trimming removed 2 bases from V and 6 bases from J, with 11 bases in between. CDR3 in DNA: TGTGCCAGCAGCTTAAACACTGGGGCTCAGCCCCAGCATTTT. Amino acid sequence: CASSLNTGAQPQHF.

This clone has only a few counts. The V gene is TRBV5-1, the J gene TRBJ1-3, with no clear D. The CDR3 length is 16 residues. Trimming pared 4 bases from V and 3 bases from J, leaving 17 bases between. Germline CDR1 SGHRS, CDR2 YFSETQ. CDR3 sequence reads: CASSPGLGASGNTIYF. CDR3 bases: TGCGCCAGCAGCCCCGGTCTTGGAGCAAGTGGAAACACCATATATTTT.

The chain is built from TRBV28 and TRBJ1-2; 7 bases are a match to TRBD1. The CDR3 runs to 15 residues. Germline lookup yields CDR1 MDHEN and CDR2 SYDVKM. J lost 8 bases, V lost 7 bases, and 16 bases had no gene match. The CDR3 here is CASTSGGETGPGYTF. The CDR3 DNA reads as TGTGCCAGCACCTCCGGGGGGGAGACAGGGCCGGGCTACACCTTC.

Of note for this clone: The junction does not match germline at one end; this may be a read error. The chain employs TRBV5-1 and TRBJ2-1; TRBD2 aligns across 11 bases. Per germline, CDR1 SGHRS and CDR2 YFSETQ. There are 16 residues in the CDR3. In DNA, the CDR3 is TGCGTCAGCAGCGGAAAACTAGCGGGGGAAAACAATGAGCAGTTCTTC. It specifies CVSSGKLAGENNEQFF.

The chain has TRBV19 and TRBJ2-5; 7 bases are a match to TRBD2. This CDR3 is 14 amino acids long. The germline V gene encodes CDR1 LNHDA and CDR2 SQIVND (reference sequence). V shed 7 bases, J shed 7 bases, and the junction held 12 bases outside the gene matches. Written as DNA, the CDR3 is TGTGCCAGTACTCCCCTTGGGACGGGGGGGACCCAGTACTTC. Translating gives CASTPLGTGGTQYF.

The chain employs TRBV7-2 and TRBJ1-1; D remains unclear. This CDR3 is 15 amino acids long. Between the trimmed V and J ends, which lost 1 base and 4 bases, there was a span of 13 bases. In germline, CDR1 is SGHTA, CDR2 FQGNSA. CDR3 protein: CASSLVSGMGTEAFF. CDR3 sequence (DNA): TGTGCCAGCAGCTTAGTTTCTGGGATGGGCACTGAAGCTTTCTTT.

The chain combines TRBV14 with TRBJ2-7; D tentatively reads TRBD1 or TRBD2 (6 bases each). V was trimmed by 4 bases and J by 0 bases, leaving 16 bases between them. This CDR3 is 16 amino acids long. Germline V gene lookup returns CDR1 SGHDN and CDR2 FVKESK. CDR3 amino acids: CASSPYGGSNSYEQYF. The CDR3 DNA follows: TGTGCCAGCAGCCCTTACGGGGGCTCCAACTCCTACGAGCAGTACTTC.

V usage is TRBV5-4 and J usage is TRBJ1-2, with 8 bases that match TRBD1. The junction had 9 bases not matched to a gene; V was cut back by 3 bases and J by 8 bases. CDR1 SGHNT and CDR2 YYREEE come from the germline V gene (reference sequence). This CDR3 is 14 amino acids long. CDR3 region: CASSSWTGSLGYTF. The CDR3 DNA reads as TGTGCCAGCAGCTCATGGACAGGGAGTTTGGGCTACACCTTC.

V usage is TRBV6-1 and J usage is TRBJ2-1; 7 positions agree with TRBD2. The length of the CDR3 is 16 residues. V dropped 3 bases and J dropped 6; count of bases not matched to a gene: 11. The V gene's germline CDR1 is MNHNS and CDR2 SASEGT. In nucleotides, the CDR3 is TGTGCCAGCAGTGACCGGGGACTACGTACCACCAATGAGCAGTTCTTC. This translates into CASSDRGLRTTNEQFF.